This T cell receptor beta chain was captured in a study of Graves' ophthalmopathy and Graves' hyperthyroidism (dated by TCRdb to 2017 to 2018). In terms of the full investigation: Peripheral blood was collected before any treatment was given, at the time of initial diagnosis. In total, 120 to 150 blood samples were TCR-sequenced: approximately 42 ophthalmopathy, approximately 75 hyperthyroidism and approximately 17 hyperthyroidism-to-ophthalmopathy patients. To explore V-J signatures distinguishing ophthalmopathy from hyperthyroidism, a discovery set of roughly 98 patients (about 43 ophthalmopathy, about 57 stable hyperthyroidism) was enrolled. Once sampling was done, hyperthyroidism patients were given methimazole at a starting dose of 30 mg daily, while ophthalmopathy patients were given high-dose intravenous methylprednisolone. An independent validation cohort was composed of roughly 19 hyperthyroidism patients and some 16 patients who later progressed from hyperthyroidism to ophthalmopathy. T-cell repertoires of thyroid tissue and blood were compared in five or six hyperthyroidism patients. The study used signatures of the TCR beta repertoire to tell Graves' ophthalmopathy apart from Graves' hyperthyroidism and to predict which patients would progress to ophthalmopathy.

This clonotype has at least ten counts. Its antigen remains unidentified. Qualities for individual bases were not recorded, and no much larger clone is one base off. Ophthalmopathy patients were characterized by moderately to severely active disease, a Clinical Activity Score of at least 3, a NOSPECS grade of at least 4, and a disease duration under 3 months. Anyone with other autoimmune diseases, uncontrolled infections, pregnancy or lactation was excluded from the study. Diagnosis was based on clinical symptoms, serum thyroxine, TRAb, thyroid ultrasound and orbital computed tomography. Using Ficoll-Paque density gradient centrifugation, PBMCs were isolated from 10 ml of fresh peripheral blood. Total RNA was extracted with Trizol reagent and quality-checked on an Agilent 2100 Bioanalyzer. For repertoire sequencing, the TCR beta CDR3 regions were amplified from RNA transcripts. HTBI primers and the Qiagen OneStep RT-PCR kit were used in a first-round RT-PCR, which was followed by a second-round multiplex PCR, size selection and purification. Libraries were sequenced on an Illumina HiSeq2000 using paired-end 100 bp reads. As for the authors' bioinformatics: Reads were processed with SOAPnuke, discarding reads with adapters, uncalled bases, mean Phred below 15, or no exact constant-primer or identifier match. COPE v1.2.5 was used to merge high-quality paired reads. Clonotypes were defined as unique nucleotide sequences and were aligned to IMGT TRB V, D and J references using MiTCR v1.1. Only V-J combinations with frequency above 0.0001 were analysed, covering about 99% of repertoires. For each V-J combination, a TCR clonal expansion and chaos score was defined as the ratio of F50 clonal expansion to chaos observed in the TCRdist matrix. Features were reduced by Welch's t-statistics and random forest to approximately 12 V-J combinations, which fed a naive Bayes classifier. The Morisita-Horn index was used to measure how similar the thyroid and blood repertoires were. Starting from the raw public reads, TCRdb applied fastp trimming at Q25, assembled clones with MiXCR and retained in-frame beta chains. CDR3 protein sequences are deduplicated, and each keeps its most common genes and DNA. The V and J calls come from TCRdb's annotation, not from the publication. The sample table lists 340,000 or so distinct CDR3 sequences, 17% of them with a count of one. The ten largest clonotypes hold around an eighth of the sample.

The study at large found these results: No statistical method was used to set the sample size in advance, and the investigators knew which group each participant was assigned to. Most of the expanded thyroid clonotypes with a frequency above 0.001 were also detected in blood, and it was suggested that the thyroid immune response may be reflected by blood repertoires. In validation, the model predicted ophthalmopathy progression with 55% to 71% sensitivity and roughly 78% specificity; some 13 predicted patients were CT-confirmed with GO in a median of 6.5 months. Ophthalmopathy was separated from stable hyperthyroidism by the 13-signature model with more than 85% sensitivity and roughly 82% specificity in cross-validation and with 80%/75% in the test set.

The CDR3 sequence holds 14 residues, the cysteine and phenylalanine included. Only the CDR3 portion is preserved as DNA: 42 bases, with reading frame beginning at the first base. V is cut back by 3 bases and J by 6 bases, with 6 bases in the junction unmatched. The germline V gene encodes CDR1 SGHRS and CDR2 YFSETQ. The sample taken for sequencing was peripheral blood. The chain was built from TRBV5-1 and TRBJ1-1; 9 central nucleotides agree with TRBD1. The clonotype originates from an adult man with Graves' ophthalmopathy. The nucleotide sequence reads TGCGCCAGCAGCTCAACAGGGGGCGCAGCTGAAGCTTTCTTT. The translation is CASSSTGGAAEAFF.